The clone carrying this T cell receptor (beta chain) was detected once. The antigen remains undetermined. Profiled with immunoSEQ multiplex PCR; TCRdb holds only in-frame clones, not every one. The sample carries 75,000 to 100,000 clones, 80% to 95% recorded once. The data derive from a study of graft-versus-host responses after intestinal transplantation. Study in general: Anti-thymocyte globulin was used for induction in all recipients, who then took tacrolimus and steroids for roughly 3 years.

Germline assignment: CDR1 MNHEY and CDR2 SVGAGI. The CDR3 covers 14 residues. V gave up 0 bases and J gave up 7 bases, with 10 bases separating them. Regarding the study as a whole: Recipient bone marrow held GvH clones, some seen earlier in ileum or blood. Allografts carried high graft-versus-host to host-versus-graft clonal ratios in patients having graft-donor T cell macrochimerism.

The clonotype comes from a human patient who received an intestinal transplant, so some T cells may come from the graft donor. The source material was PBMCs, sampled 453 days after intestinal transplant. V is TRBV6-5 and J is TRBJ1-5; D gene unclear. The CDR3 region has the DNA TGTGCCAGCAGTTACTCTGGGATGGGCCAGCCCCAGCATTTT. Protein sequence: CASSYSGMGQPQHF.